These 32 T cell receptor beta chains were sequenced from one sample in a study of blood T cell repertoires in COVID-19. The table came from immunoSEQ multiplex PCR; TCRdb's copy has only in-frame clones and leaves some out. The sample consists of tens of thousands of clones, 90% of them appearing once. The source material was peripheral blood. These receptors all come from a man aged 60 to 75 with acute or convalescent COVID-19.

The rearrangement links TRBV11-3 to TRBJ2-7; D not certain. CDR1 and CDR2 (germline): SGHNT, YENEEA. V lost 0 bases, J lost 4 bases, and 10 bases lay in between. The CDR3 has 14 residues. The DNA for the CDR3 is TGTGCCAGCAGCTTAGATTGTCAGGAATACGAGCAGTACTTC. Protein: CASSLDCQEYEQYF.

This clone has just one count. This chain links TRBV3-1 (or the pseudogene TRBV3-2) with TRBJ1-3; tentatively, D is TRBD1 (6 bases). V was cut by 4 bases and J by 2 bases, with 9 bases left in between. The germline V gene encodes CDR1 LGHDT and CDR2 YNNKEL (reference sequence). The CDR3 extends over 14 amino acids. In DNA, the CDR3 is TGTGCCAGCAGCCCGGACAGTGCTGGAAACACCATATATTTT. Amino acid sequence: CASSPDSAGNTIYF.

The V gene is TRBV3-1 (or the pseudogene TRBV3-2), the J gene TRBJ1-1; no reliable D call. V lost 2 bases to trimming and J lost 3 bases, with 7 bases between them. Per the germline V gene, CDR1 is LGHDT and CDR2 is YNNKEL (reference sequence). The CDR3 consists of 13 residues. The CDR3 DNA is TGTGCCAGCAGCCAATCAGGATACACTGAAGCTTTCTTT. Translating it yields CASSQSGYTEAFF.

The rearrangement links TRBV19 to TRBJ1-3, with D possibly TRBD1 on 6 matching bases. This CDR3 has 15 residues. Per the germline V gene, CDR1 is LNHDA and CDR2 is SQIVND (reference sequence). Trimming stripped 6 bases from V and 0 bases from J, with 12 bases between. The CDR3 sequence is CASRFTGTSGNTIYF. CDR3 DNA: TGTGCCAGTAGATTCACAGGGACCTCTGGAAACACCATATATTTT.

The rearrangement joins TRBV6-5 to TRBJ1-2; D may be TRBD1 (6 bases). The CDR3 covers 15 residues. V was shortened by 10 bases and J by 0 bases, with 18 bases between the two germline ends. The germline V gene encodes CDR1 MNHEY and CDR2 SVGAGI. Here the CDR3 DNA reads TGTGCCACTCAATTACAGGGACCGTCTAACTATGGCTACACCTTC. Its protein product is CATQLQGPSNYGYTF.

J is TRBJ2-3 and V is TRBV29-1; D call uncertain. Germline CDR1 reads SQVTM; CDR2 reads ANQGSEA. Trimming cost V 7 bases and J 6 bases, with 14 bases left between them. The CDR3 contains 12 residues. The DNA for the CDR3 is TGCAGCGCCCAGATGGTCTGGGATACGCAGTATTTT. This codes for CSAQMVWDTQYF.

The chain's CDR3 is CASSPQGGRTEAFF. The CDR3 coding sequence is TGCGCCAGCAGCCCACAGGGGGGGCGAACTGAAGCTTTCTTT. The chain recombines TRBV5-1 with TRBJ1-1, with 8 bases lining up with TRBD1. CDR1 is SGHRS, CDR2 YFSETQ, per germline. The CDR3 is made up of 14 amino acids. V trimming: 4 bases; J trimming: 5 bases; junction bases outside the gene matches: 7.

This clone was counted between two and nine times. The chain joins TRBV7-8 to TRBJ1-4; 7 bases match TRBD1. The CDR3 loop spans 14 amino acids. J was trimmed by 8 bases and V by 5 bases; bases with no gene match: 8. Germline V gene sequence: CDR1 SGHVS, CDR2 FQNEAQ. CDR3 in amino acids: CASSNYGTAEKLFF. CDR3 bases: TGTGCCAGCAGCAACTACGGGACAGCGGAAAAACTGTTTTTT. The full variable domain, its missing parts supplied by reference TRBV7-8 and TRBJ1-4, is GAGVSQSPRYKVAKRGQDVALRCDPISGHVSLFWYQQALGQGPEFLTYFQNEAQLDKSGLPSDRFFAERPEGSVSTLKIQRTQQEDSAVYLCASSNYGTAEKLFFGSGTQLSVL.

For this clone: The same CDR3 is also encoded by other DNA sequences in this sample. The J gene is TRBJ2-7, the V gene TRBV5-1; perhaps TRBD2 as D (6 bases). The CDR3 extends over 14 amino acids. The V gene's germline CDR1 is SGHRS and CDR2 YFSETQ. The V end lost 0 bases, the J end lost 3 bases, and 10 bases lay between the germline ends. CDR3 residues: CASSLVGGDYEQYF. The CDR3 DNA follows: TGCGCCAGCAGCTTGGTTGGAGGGGACTACGAGCAGTACTTC.

J is TRBJ2-5 and V is TRBV5-6; 11 bases line up with TRBD1. Germline V gene lookup returns CDR1 SGHDT and CDR2 YYEEEE. V was pared by 4 bases and J by 1 base, with 3 bases of the junction left unmatched. CDR3 length: 15 residues. Here the CDR3 DNA reads TGTGCCAGCAGCCGGGACAGGGGGTTCCAAGAGACCCAGTACTTC. Protein sequence: CASSRDRGFQETQYF.

The chain combines TRBV5-1 with TRBJ1-5; D is ambiguous. Germline CDR1 SGHRS, CDR2 YFSETQ. CDR3 length: 15 amino acids. The V gene lost 5 bases and the J gene lost 10 bases, with 22 bases spanning the gap. The CDR3 sequence: CASRYGEYLGEPQHF. The CDR3 DNA reads TGCGCCAGCAGATACGGGGAGTACTTGGGTGAACCCCAGCATTTT.

The V and J genes are TRBV5-1 and TRBJ2-6, with D hard to call. Trimming cost V 0 bases and J 2 bases, with 6 bases left between them. The germline CDR1 and CDR2 sequences are SGHRS and YFSETQ. This CDR3 region has 15 residues. The CDR3 nucleotides read TGCGCCAGCAGCTTGGACCGAGCTGGGGCCAACGTCCTGACTTTC. Residues: CASSLDRAGANVLTF.

In this sample, this clone turned up once. The V gene is TRBV9, the J gene TRBJ2-3; TRBD1 matches 8 bases. J lost 5 bases, V lost 1 base, and 3 bases had no gene match. The CDR3 totals 14 residues. Germline loops: CDR1 SGDLS, CDR2 YYNGEE. CDR3 sequence (DNA): TGTGCCAGCAGCGTATTACAGGGGGAAGATACGCAGTATTTT. This codes for CASSVLQGEDTQYF.

The chain recombines TRBV27 with TRBJ1-2; 7 nucleotides align to TRBD1. Losses at the gene ends were 3 bases for V and 2 bases for J; bases not matched to a gene: 6. The CDR3 is 15 residues long. Germline V lookup: CDR1 MNHEY, CDR2 SMNVEV (reference sequence). The CDR3 loop is CASSLLGGGNYGYTF. In DNA form, the CDR3 reads TGTGCCAGCAGTTTGTTAGGGGGCGGGAACTATGGCTACACCTTC.

The chain joins TRBV24-1 to TRBJ2-7; TRBD2 might be the D (5 bases). V was trimmed by 4 bases and J by 7 bases, leaving 10 bases between them. The CDR3 runs 12 residues. Germline V gives CDR1 KGHDR, CDR2 SFDVKD. CDR3 amino acids: CATSDRTGEQYF. The CDR3 nucleotides read TGTGCCACCAGTGACAGGACGGGGGAGCAGTACTTC.

The chain combines TRBV27 with TRBJ1-2, with D tentatively TRBD1 (6 bases). Germline assignment: CDR1 MNHEY and CDR2 SMNVEV (reference sequence). CDR3 length: 13 residues. V was clipped by 5 bases and J by 4 bases, with 11 bases between them. The CDR3 DNA is TGTGCCAGCAGTCTAGGACAGTTCTATGGCTACACCTTC. It codes for CASSLGQFYGYTF.

Concerning this clone: Other DNA sequences of this sample code for an identical CDR3. This chain connects TRBV5-1 to TRBJ2-1, with 7 nucleotides matching TRBD1. The CDR3 is 13 amino acids. Germline lookup yields CDR1 SGHRS and CDR2 YFSETQ. J was trimmed by 6 bases and V by 0 bases; bases with no gene match: 0. Written as DNA, the CDR3 is TGCGCCAGCAGCTTGGCAGGGGGCAATGAGCAGTTCTTC. Amino acids: CASSLAGGNEQFF.

The V gene is TRBV25-1, the J gene TRBJ1-1, with D possibly TRBD1 on 5 matching bases. CDR3 length equals 15 residues. The germline CDR1 and CDR2 sequences are MGHDK and SYGVNS. The V and J ends lost 2 bases and 6 bases respectively, with 16 bases between them. CDR3 sequence: CASSEIIWGRAEAFF. CDR3 DNA: TGTGCCAGCAGTGAAATCATCTGGGGGAGGGCTGAAGCTTTCTTT. The variable domain in full, with the rest retrieved from reference TRBV25-1 and TRBJ1-1, is EADIYQTPRYLVIGTGKKITLECSQTMGHDKMYWYQQDPGMELHLIHYSYGVNSTEKGDLSSESTVSRIRTEHFPLTLESARPSHTSQYLCASSEIIWGRAEAFFGQGTRLTVV.

The CDR3 sequence: CASKRASGPYEQYF. CDR3 bases: TGTGCCAGCAAGAGGGCAAGTGGCCCCTACGAGCAGTACTTC. The chain uses TRBV2 and TRBJ2-7; TRBD2 might be the D (5 bases). CDR3 size: 14 residues. V lost 7 bases and J 2 bases, leaving 15 bases between the germline ends. Germline-derived CDR1 and CDR2 are SNHLY and FYNNEI.

The chain recombines TRBV21-1 with TRBJ1-2; the table's D call, TRBD1, was not checked against the DNA. TRBV21-1 is marked as a pseudogene. The CDR3 runs 15 residues. The CDR3 loop is CASSKTRRGNYGYTF. The CDR3 DNA follows: TGTGCCAGCAGCAAAACCCGTAGGGGAAACTATGGCTACACCTTC.

The chain recombines TRBV6-5 with TRBJ1-2; 9 positions agree with TRBD1. From germline, CDR1 is MNHEY and CDR2 SVGAGI. The CDR3 loop spans 16 amino acids. J gave up 5 bases and V 2 bases, and 9 bases lay outside the gene matches. Written as DNA, the CDR3 is TGTGCCAGCAGTTACCTAACAGGGGGCGCCCAGTATGGCTACACCTTC. This encodes CASSYLTGGAQYGYTF.

This clone showed up just a few times. This chain connects TRBV5-5 to TRBJ2-7; D may be TRBD1 (5 bases). The V end was cut by 2 bases, the J end by 0 bases, with 9 bases between. Germline values: CDR1 SGHKS, CDR2 YYEKEE (reference sequence). The CDR3 is 14 amino acids. CDR3 sequence reads: CASSFLGVSYEQYF. Written as DNA, the CDR3 is TGTGCCAGCAGCTTTTTAGGGGTCTCCTACGAGCAGTACTTC.

The table lists this clone with a count of one. The chain employs TRBV2 and TRBJ1-2; a possible D gene is TRBD1 (5 bases). This CDR3 has 17 amino acids. The V gene's germline CDR1 is SNHLY and CDR2 FYNNEI. Trimming removed 6 bases from V and 1 base from J, with 21 bases in between. In DNA, the CDR3 is TGTGCCAGCAGGGACGACAGACCATACACTATTAACTATGGCTACACCTTC. Amino acids: CASRDDRPYTINYGYTF.

V usage is TRBV24-1 and J usage is TRBJ1-2; D gene ambiguous. Germline V gene sequence: CDR1 KGHDR, CDR2 SFDVKD. V lost 4 bases and J lost 7, with 12 bases in between. This CDR3 region has 13 residues. CDR3: CATSDPGVRGYTF. For the CDR3, the DNA is TGTGCCACCAGTGACCCCGGAGTCCGTGGCTACACCTTC.

J is TRBJ1-4 and V is TRBV11-2; no clear D gene. Trimming stripped 2 bases from V and 10 bases from J, with 11 bases between. Germline values: CDR1 SGHAT, CDR2 FQNNGV. This CDR3 is 13 amino acids long. CDR3 nucleotide sequence: TGTGCCAGCAGCTTATCCAACCTCGGAAAACTGTTTTTT. Protein product: CASSLSNLGKLFF.

This chain connects TRBV28 to TRBJ1-4; a weak D match, TRBD1 (5 bases). This CDR3 has 15 amino acids. From germline, CDR1 is MDHEN and CDR2 SYDVKM. V dropped 6 bases and J dropped 6 bases, with 17 bases sitting between them. The CDR3 spells CASSPPTGGDEKLFF. CDR3 sequence (DNA): TGTGCCAGCAGCCCCCCGACGGGGGGTGATGAAAAACTGTTTTTT.

The chain joins TRBV20-1 to TRBJ1-2; D is uncertain. Germline loops: CDR1 DFQATT, CDR2 SNEGSKA (reference sequence). V lost 3 bases to trimming and J lost 0 bases, with 5 bases between them. This CDR3 spans 12 amino acids. The CDR3 DNA reads as TGCAGTGCTAGTAGCCCTAACTATGGCTACACCTTC. It specifies CSASSPNYGYTF.

The chain recombines TRBV5-1 with TRBJ2-1, with a possible D match to TRBD1 (5 bases). Germline-derived CDR1 and CDR2 are SGHRS and YFSETQ. The CDR3 is 12 residues long. The germline V and J ends were trimmed by 2 bases and 15 bases, with 15 bases remaining between them. The CDR3 DNA follows: TGCGCCAGCAGCTTTGATACAGGCTCGGTGTTCTTC. It yields the protein CASSFDTGSVFF.

This clone came up once. The chain carries TRBV9 and TRBJ1-4, with D maybe TRBD1 (5 bases). Germline assignment: CDR1 SGDLS and CDR2 YYNGEE. V lost 0 bases and J 5 bases, leaving 11 bases between the germline ends. There are 15 residues in the CDR3. The CDR3 region has the DNA TGTGCCAGCAGCGTAGACGGGGGTTCGAATGAAAAACTGTTTTTT. This encodes CASSVDGGSNEKLFF.

The table lists this clone with a count of one. The rearrangement links TRBV7-9 to TRBJ1-2; weak D call: TRBD1 (6 bases). Looked up from germline, CDR1 is SEHNR and CDR2 is FQNEAQ (reference sequence). Trimming took off 5 bases at V and 3 bases at J, with 10 bases between the two ends. The CDR3 contains 13 residues. CDR3 protein: CASSHRVDYGYTF. The CDR3 DNA follows: TGTGCCAGCAGCCACAGGGTGGACTATGGCTACACCTTC.

The V gene is TRBV15, the J gene TRBJ2-3; possible D gene TRBD2, 5 bases. This CDR3 has 14 amino acids. V was clipped by 4 bases and J by 1 base, with 9 bases between them. Germline V gene data show CDR1 as LNHNV and CDR2 as YYDKDF (reference sequence). CDR3: CATSTGEGTDTQYF. As DNA, the CDR3 is TGTGCCACCAGCACCGGGGAAGGCACAGATACGCAGTATTTT.

The J gene is TRBJ1-1, the V gene TRBV6-6; TRBD1 agrees at 7 bases. Germline V gives CDR1 MNHNY, CDR2 SVGAGI (reference sequence). With V trimmed by 6 bases and J by 3 bases, 7 bases remained unmatched. The CDR3 runs to 14 residues. The CDR3: CASRMGQLYTEAFF. CDR3 DNA sequence: TGTGCCAGCAGAATGGGACAGTTGTACACTGAAGCTTTCTTT.